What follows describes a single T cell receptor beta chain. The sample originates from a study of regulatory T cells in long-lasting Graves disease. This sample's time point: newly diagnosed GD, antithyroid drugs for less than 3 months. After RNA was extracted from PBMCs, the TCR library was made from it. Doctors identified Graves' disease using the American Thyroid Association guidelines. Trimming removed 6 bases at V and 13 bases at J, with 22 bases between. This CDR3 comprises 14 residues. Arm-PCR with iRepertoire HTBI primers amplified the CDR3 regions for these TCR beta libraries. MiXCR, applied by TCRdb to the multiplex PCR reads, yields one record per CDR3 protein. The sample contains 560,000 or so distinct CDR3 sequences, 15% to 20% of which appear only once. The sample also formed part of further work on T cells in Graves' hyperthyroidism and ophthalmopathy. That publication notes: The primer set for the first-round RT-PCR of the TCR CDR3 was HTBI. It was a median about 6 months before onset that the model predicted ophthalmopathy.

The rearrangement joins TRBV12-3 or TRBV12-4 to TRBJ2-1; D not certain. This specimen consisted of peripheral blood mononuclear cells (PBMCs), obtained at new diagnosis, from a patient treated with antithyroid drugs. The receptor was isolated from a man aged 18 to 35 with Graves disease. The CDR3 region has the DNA TGTGCCAGCAGCCCCCTTGTTTCTCAGGCGACCCAGTTCTTC. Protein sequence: CASSPLVSQATQFF.